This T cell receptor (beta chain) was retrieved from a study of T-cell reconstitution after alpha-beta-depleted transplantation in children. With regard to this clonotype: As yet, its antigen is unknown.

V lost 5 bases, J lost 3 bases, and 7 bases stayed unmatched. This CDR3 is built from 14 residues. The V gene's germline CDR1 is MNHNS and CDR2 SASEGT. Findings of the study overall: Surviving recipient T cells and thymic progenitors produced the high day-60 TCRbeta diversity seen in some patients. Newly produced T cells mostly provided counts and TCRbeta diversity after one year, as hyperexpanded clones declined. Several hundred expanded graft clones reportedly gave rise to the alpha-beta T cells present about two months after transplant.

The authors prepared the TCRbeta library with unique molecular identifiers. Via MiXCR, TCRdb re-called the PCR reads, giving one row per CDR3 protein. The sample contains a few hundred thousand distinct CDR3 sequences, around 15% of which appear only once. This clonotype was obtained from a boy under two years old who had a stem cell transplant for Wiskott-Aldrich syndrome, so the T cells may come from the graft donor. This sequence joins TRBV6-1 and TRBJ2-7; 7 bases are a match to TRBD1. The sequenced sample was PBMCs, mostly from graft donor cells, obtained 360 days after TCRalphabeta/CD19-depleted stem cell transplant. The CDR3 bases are TGTGCCAGCAGTACGACAGGGTGGGACTACGAGCAGTACTTC. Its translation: CASSTTGWDYEQYF.